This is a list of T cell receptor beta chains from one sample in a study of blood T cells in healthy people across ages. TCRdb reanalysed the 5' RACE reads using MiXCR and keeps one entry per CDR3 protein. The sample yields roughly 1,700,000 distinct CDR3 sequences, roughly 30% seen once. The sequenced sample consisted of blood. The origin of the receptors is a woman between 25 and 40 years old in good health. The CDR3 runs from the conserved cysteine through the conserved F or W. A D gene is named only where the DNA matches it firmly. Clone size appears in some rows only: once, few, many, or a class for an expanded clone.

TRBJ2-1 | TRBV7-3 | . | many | TGTGCCAGCAGCTTCGGGGGCGGCCGCTACAATGAGCAGTTCTTC | CASSFGGGRYNEQFF
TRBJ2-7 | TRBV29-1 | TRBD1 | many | TGCAGCGTTGAGGGCTTGGGACAGAGCTCCTACGAGCAGTACTTC | CSVEGLGQSSYEQYF
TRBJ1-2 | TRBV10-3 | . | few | TGTGCCATCAGTGAAGACCCATCGGATCCGAGTGGCTACACCTTC | CAISEDPSDPSGYTF
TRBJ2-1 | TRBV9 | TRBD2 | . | TGTGCCAGCGGCCCGGGGACTAGCGGGAGGGCCGAGCAGTTCTTC | CASGPGTSGRAEQFF
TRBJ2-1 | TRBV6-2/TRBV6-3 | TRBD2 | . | TGTGCCAGCAGATTGCCGGGACTAGCGGACAATGAGCAGTTCTTC | CASRLPGLADNEQFF
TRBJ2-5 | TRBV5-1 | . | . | TGCGCCAGCAGCACCACTCCGGGCTCAGAAGAGACCCAGTACTTC | CASSTTPGSEETQYF
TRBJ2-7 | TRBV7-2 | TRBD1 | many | TGTGCCAGCAGCCCTGCGACCAGGGGGACCTACGAGCAGTACTTC | CASSPATRGTYEQYF
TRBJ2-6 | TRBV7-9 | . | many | TGTGCCAGCAGCTTTAAGGAGTTTGGGGCCAACGTCCTGACTTTC | CASSFKEFGANVLTF
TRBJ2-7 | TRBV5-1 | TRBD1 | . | TGCGCCAGCAGCACCACTCCTGGACAGGGGAAAGAGCAGTACTTC | CASSTTPGQGKEQYF
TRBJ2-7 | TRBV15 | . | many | TGTGCCACCAGCAGAGAACGGGACGAGCAGTACTTC | CATSRERDEQYF
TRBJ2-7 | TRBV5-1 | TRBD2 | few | TGCGCCAGCAGCTTAAACCTAGCGGGGGGCCTTACACTCTACGAGCAGTACTTC | CASSLNLAGGLTLYEQYF
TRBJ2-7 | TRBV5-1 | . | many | TGTGCCAGCAGCCCAGACAGCTCCTACGAGCAGTACTTC | CASSPDSSYEQYF
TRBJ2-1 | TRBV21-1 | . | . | TGTGCCAGCAGCACCCGATCACTGGGGAGGTTCTTC | CASSTRSLGRFF
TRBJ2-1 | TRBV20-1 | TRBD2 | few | TGCAGTGCTAGAGAAATAGGACTAGCGGGCAATGAGCAGTTCTTC | CSAREIGLAGNEQFF
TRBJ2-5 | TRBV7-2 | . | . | TGTGCCAGCAGCTTAGCCACAGCAGCTACAGGTCAGGAGCAGTACTTC | CASSLATAATGQEQYF
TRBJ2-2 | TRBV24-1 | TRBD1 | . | TGTGCCACCAGTGACCGACAGGGAACCGACACCGGGGAGCTGTTTTTT | CATSDRQGTDTGELFF
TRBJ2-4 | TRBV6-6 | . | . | TGTGCCGGCAGTTACGGTCTAGTGGAAAACATTCAGTACTTC | CAGSYGLVENIQYF
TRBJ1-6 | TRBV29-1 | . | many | TGCAGCGTTGGTATGACAGCTGAAGTGGGATCACCCCTCCACTTT | CSVGMTAEVGSPLHF
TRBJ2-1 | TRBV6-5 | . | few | TGTGCCAGCAGCCGACGAAACAAGGACAGCCAGTTCTTC | CASSRRNKDSQFF
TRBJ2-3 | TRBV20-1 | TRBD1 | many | TGCAGTGCTAGAGAGAAGGGGACAGTCGCAGATACGCAGTATTTT | CSAREKGTVADTQYF
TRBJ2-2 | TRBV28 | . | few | TGTGCCAGCAGTTTATTGGGGGGTTCGCGCACCAGGGAGCTGTTTTTT | CASSLLGGSRTRELFF
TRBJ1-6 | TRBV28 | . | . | TGTGCCAGCAGTTTACCACTGATCAATTCACCCCTCCACTTT | CASSLPLINSPLHF
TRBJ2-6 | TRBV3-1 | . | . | TGTGCCAGCAGCCACGGCTCGGGCTCTGGGGCCAACGTCCTGACTTTC | CASSHGSGSGANVLTF
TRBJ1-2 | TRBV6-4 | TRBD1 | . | TGTGCCAGCAGTGACTCGGGAGGCCCCAGGGGGCCCCATTTCTATGGCTACACCTTC | CASSDSGGPRGPHFYGYTF
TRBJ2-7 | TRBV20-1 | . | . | TGCAGTGCTAGAGATTATCAAGGGGGGGGCAACTACGAGCAGTACTTC | CSARDYQGGGNYEQYF
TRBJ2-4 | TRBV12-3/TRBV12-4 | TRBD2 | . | TGTGCCAGCAGCATACTAGCGCTAGTCTACAATGAGCAGTACTTC | CASSILALVYNEQYF
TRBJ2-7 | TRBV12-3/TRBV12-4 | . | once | TGTGCCAGCAGCACCAGAGGGGGGGCCGACGAGCAGTACTTC | CASSTRGGADEQYF
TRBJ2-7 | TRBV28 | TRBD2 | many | TGTGCCAGCAGCCCCGGGACTAGCGGGGACTACGAGCAGTACTTC | CASSPGTSGDYEQYF
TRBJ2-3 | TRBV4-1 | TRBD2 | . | TGCGCCAGCAGCCAAGGACCGTCGGGGGGGGCTGAAGATACGCAGTATTTT | CASSQGPSGGAEDTQYF
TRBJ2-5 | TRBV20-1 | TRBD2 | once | TGCGGTGCTAGTCGCGGGGGTGAGGAGACCCAGTACTTC | CGASRGGEETQYF
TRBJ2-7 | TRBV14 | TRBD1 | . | TGTGCCAGCAGCCAATTTCAGGGGGCCTACGAGCAGTACTTC | CASSQFQGAYEQYF
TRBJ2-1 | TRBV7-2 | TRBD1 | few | TGTGCCAGCAGCCCCTTTCTGACAGGGTCGTACAATGAGCAGTTCTTC | CASSPFLTGSYNEQFF
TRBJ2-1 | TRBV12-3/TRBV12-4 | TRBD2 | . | TGTGCCAGCAGTGCCTCTCCACTAGCGGGGGTTTACAATGAGCAGTTCTTC | CASSASPLAGVYNEQFF
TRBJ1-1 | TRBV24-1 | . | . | TGTGCCACCAGTGATTTATGGAACACTGAAGCTTTCTTT | CATSDLWNTEAFF
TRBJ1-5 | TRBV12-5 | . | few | TGTGCTAGTGGTTTGGGACAGAGCCCAAATCAGCCCCAGCATTTT | CASGLGQSPNQPQHF
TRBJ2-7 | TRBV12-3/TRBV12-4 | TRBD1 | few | TGTGCCAGCAGCCGCTCGGGACAGTACAACAAGCAGTACTTC | CASSRSGQYNKQYF
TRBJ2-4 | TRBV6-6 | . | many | TGTGCCAGCAGCCAGGGATCGAACATTCAGTACTTC | CASSQGSNIQYF
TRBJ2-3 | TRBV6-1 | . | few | TGTGCCAGCAGTGCAGGGGACGGTCCAGATACGCAGTATTTT | CASSAGDGPDTQYF
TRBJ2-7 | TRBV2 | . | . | TGTGCCAGCAGGCCCCCTTTTGCCACGGCCGAGCAGTACTTC | CASRPPFATAEQYF
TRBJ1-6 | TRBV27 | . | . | TGTGCCAGCAGTTTAAGGGCTGTCTGGCAGGAGAATTCACCCCTCCACTTT | CASSLRAVWQENSPLHF
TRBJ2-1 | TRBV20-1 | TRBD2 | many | TGCAGTGCGGGGAGCGGGAGCTCCTACAATGAGCAGTTCTTC | CSAGSGSSYNEQFF